This is a list of T cell receptor beta chains from one sample in a study of PD-1 blockade in classical Hodgkin lymphoma. The table came from immunoSEQ multiplex PCR; TCRdb's copy has only in-frame clones and leaves some out. The sample comprises 29,000 or so clones, around 70% of which are singletons, and about 3.3% rests with the top ten. Source: peripheral blood mononuclear cells (PBMCs), taken before the second cycle of nivolumab. Receptors originate from a human donor with classical Hodgkin lymphoma. Both conserved end residues are part of each CDR3.

v_gene: TRBV27; j_gene: TRBJ1-4; CDR3aa: CASSFYGEKLFF
v_gene: TRBV13; j_gene: TRBJ1-6; CDR3aa: CASSLNRGSYNSPLHF
v_gene: TRBV6-4; j_gene: TRBJ2-3; CDR3aa: CASSQLAGGRDTQYF
v_gene: TRBV27; j_gene: TRBJ2-5; CDR3aa: CASSFSTDGKQYF
v_gene: TRBV19; j_gene: TRBJ2-2; CDR3aa: CASSRSGLAFTGELFF
v_gene: TRBV5-4; j_gene: TRBJ2-7; CDR3aa: CASSFGQFYEQYF
v_gene: TRBV7-9; j_gene: TRBJ2-2; CDR3aa: CASSGRANTGELFF
v_gene: TRBV7-7; j_gene: TRBJ2-2; CDR3aa: CASSLDRGELFF
v_gene: TRBV7-9; j_gene: TRBJ2-3; CDR3aa: CASSPPGVSTDTQYF
v_gene: TRBV5-1; j_gene: TRBJ2-1; CDR3aa: CASSPGTSGGAHEQFF
v_gene: TRBV11-2; j_gene: TRBJ1-1; CDR3aa: CASSLEAGIGTEAFF
v_gene: TRBV28; j_gene: TRBJ2-3; CDR3aa: CASRQGSAADTQYF
v_gene: TRBV6-1; j_gene: TRBJ1-3; CDR3aa: CASSEALGGQGSGNTIYF
v_gene: TRBV7-8; j_gene: TRBJ1-1; CDR3aa: CASSLRWGINTEAFF
v_gene: TRBV2; j_gene: TRBJ2-7; CDR3aa: CASNGIGTYEQYF
v_gene: TRBV5-4; j_gene: TRBJ1-2; CDR3aa: CASSLGGQGAQGDGYTF
v_gene: TRBV5-1; j_gene: TRBJ1-1; CDR3aa: CASSLYGAGELTEAFF
v_gene: TRBV7-9; j_gene: TRBJ2-5; CDR3aa: CASSLDRDRAGETQYF
v_gene: TRBV29-1; j_gene: TRBJ2-7; CDR3aa: CSVELGDRAYEQYF
v_gene: TRBV7-9; j_gene: TRBJ2-5; CDR3aa: CASSPGTSWETQYF
v_gene: TRBV5-6; j_gene: TRBJ2-5; CDR3aa: CASPLGGALETQETQYF
v_gene: TRBV7-9; j_gene: TRBJ2-3; CDR3aa: CASSRGSSGGSSTDTQYF
v_gene: TRBV7-8; j_gene: TRBJ1-1; CDR3aa: CASRPIQGPTEAFF
v_gene: TRBV5-1; j_gene: TRBJ2-5; CDR3aa: CASSLAMASQETQYF
v_gene: TRBV5-5; j_gene: TRBJ2-7; CDR3aa: CASSLSPRTYEQYF
v_gene: TRBV5-4; j_gene: TRBJ1-2; CDR3aa: CASSLPQPEFYGYTF